This T cell receptor (beta chain) originates from a study of T cells in Graves' hyperthyroidism and ophthalmopathy. Losses at the gene ends were 4 bases for V and 4 bases for J; bases not matched to a gene: 10. Germline values: CDR1 DFQATT, CDR2 SNEGSKA (reference sequence). The CDR3 runs 15 residues. Using RNA transcripts as the source, TCR beta CDR3 regions were amplified. HTBI primers were the set used in a first-round RT-PCR of the TCR CDR3. From the multiplex PCR reads, TCRdb called clonotypes with MiXCR, one entry per CDR3 protein. The table records hundreds of thousands of distinct CDR3 sequences, less than 25% of them present only once. This clonotype was counted ten times or more.

The specimen sequenced was blood. This clonotype originated in a man between 25 and 39 years old with Graves' ophthalmopathy. J is TRBJ2-5 and V is TRBV20-1; 9 nucleotides match TRBD1. The CDR3 region has the DNA TGCAGTGCTATAATGGGACAGGGCAGACGAGAGACCCAGTACTTC. Amino acids: CSAIMGQGRRETQYF.